The 7 T cell receptor beta chains reported below all come from one sample, sequenced in a study of T cell clonality in common variable immunodeficiency. Produced via immunoSEQ multiplex PCR; TCRdb's table is partial and in-frame only. This table holds approximately 75,000 clones with no singletons; the top ten claim approximately 0.8%. Specimen: peripheral blood mononuclear cells. Receptor source: a person between 18 and 75 years old in good health.

This clone was picked up many times. Its ends do not fully match the called genes, so a read error is possible. Read coverage stops 3 residues before the CDR3 terminus; the germline J gene supplies the remainder. The rearrangement joins TRBV7-7 to TRBJ2-3, with no clear D. The CDR3 runs 13 residues. Germline V gene lookup returns CDR1 SSHAT and CDR2 FNYEAQ (reference sequence). The DNA read from the CDR3 is TGTGCTAGCAGCTCCCTTCGTGCAGATACG. Protein product: CASSSLRADT. The complete CDR3 sequence is CASSSLRADTQYF.

This clone was counted ten times or more. The read gets to within 3 residues of the CDR3 end, and the germline J gene fills in the rest. The chain is built from TRBV19 and TRBJ1-4; no reliable D call. The CDR3 covers 12 residues. CDR1 and CDR2 from the germline V gene are LNHDA and SQIVND (reference sequence). V gave up 7 bases and J gave up 2 bases, with 5 bases separating them. CDR3 residues: CASTSTNEKLFF. The CDR3 DNA, read in part, is TGTGCCAGTACGTCGACTAATGAAAAA.

In its sample, this clone was seen many times. The read terminates 3 residues ahead of where the CDR3 ends, so the germline J gene completes it. J is TRBJ1-1 and V is TRBV19; 8 nucleotides agree with TRBD1. The junction had 6 bases not matched to a gene; V was cut back by 5 bases and J by 4 bases. The CDR3 sequence is 14 residues long. In germline, CDR1 is LNHDA, CDR2 SQIVND (reference sequence). The sequenced CDR3 bases are TGTGCCAGTAGTTTACAGGGGGGGAGCACTGAA. The encoded protein is CASSLQGGSTE. In full, the CDR3 is CASSLQGGSTEAFF.

The sample holds many counts of this clone. Read coverage stops 3 residues before the CDR3 terminus; the germline J gene supplies the remainder. V is TRBV5-1 and J is TRBJ1-1, with D possibly being TRBD1 (6 bases). There are 14 residues in the CDR3. Trimming cost V 4 bases and J 1 base, with 11 bases left between them. CDR1 and CDR2 (germline): SGHRS, YFSETQ. CDR3 bases read: TGCGCCAGCAGCCGGACACAGGGGAACACTGAA. Translated, it gives CASSRTQGNTE. The complete CDR3 reads CASSRTQGNTEAFF. Full variable domain (rest looked up from reference TRBV5-1 and TRBJ1-1): KAGVTQTPRYLIKTRGQQVTLSCSPISGHRSVSWYQQTPGQGLQFLFEYFSETQRNKGNFPGRFSGRQFSNSRSEMNVSTLELGDSALYLCASSRTQGNTEAFFGQGTRLTVV.

This clone was found many times. The missing CDR3 end, 3 residues past where the read stops, is filled in from the germline J gene. This chain uses TRBV5-6 with TRBJ2-3; no definite D call. CDR3 length: 15 amino acids. The V gene lost 4 bases and the J gene lost 2 bases, with 14 bases spanning the gap. In germline, CDR1 is SGHDT, CDR2 YYEEEE. CDR3 sequence: CASSPNQAPTDTQYF. The CDR3 bases that were read are TGTGCCAGCAGCCCAAACCAAGCCCCCACAGATACG.

This clone was counted at least ten times. The CDR3 is CASSNTGDTEAFF. CDR3 DNA (partial): TGTGCCAGTAGTAACACAGGGGATACTGAA. This chain joins TRBV19 and TRBJ1-1, with TRBD1 matching over 7 bases. The read terminates 3 residues before the CDR3 end, so the remaining end is supplied by the germline J gene. The CDR3 runs 13 residues. Looked up from germline, CDR1 is LNHDA and CDR2 is SQIVND (reference sequence). J was trimmed by 5 bases and V by 4 bases; bases with no gene match: 4.

There are many counts of this clone. The read ends 3 residues early relative to the CDR3; the germline J gene fills the gap. The gene calls are TRBV20-1 and TRBJ2-2; 7 bases are a match to TRBD1. The trim removed 1 base at V and 1 base at J, leaving 6 bases unmatched. This CDR3 has 16 residues. Germline V CDR1 and CDR2: DFQATT, SNEGSKA (reference sequence). CDR3 protein: CSARAPGQVNTGELFF. CDR3 bases read: TGCAGTGCTAGAGCCCCCGGACAGGTGAACACCGGGGAG.